Each of the 24 T cell receptor beta chains below was sequenced from the same sample in a study of CD8+ T cells in alopecia areata. RNA was extracted and reverse transcribed into cDNA as the sequencing template. Produced via immunoSEQ multiplex PCR; TCRdb's table is partial and in-frame only. The repertoire holds about 200,000 clones, with more than 55% as singletons. Sequencing was performed on CD8+ T cells sorted from blood. Receptor source: a human donor in good health.

The chain links TRBV7-9 to TRBJ1-1; D is uncertain. CDR1 and CDR2 from the germline V gene are SEHNR and FQNEAQ (reference sequence). The CDR3 has 12 amino acids. V gave up 1 base and J gave up 8 bases, with 8 bases separating them. The CDR3 nucleotides read TGTGCCAGCAGCTTAGGGTTGCCCGAAGCTTTCTTT. It translates to CASSLGLPEAFF. Looking up the rest from reference TRBV7-9 and TRBJ1-1 gives the full variable domain: DTGVSQNPRHKITKRGQNVTFRCDPISEHNRLYWYRQTLGQGPEFLTYFQNEAQLEKSRLLSDRFSAERPKGSFSTLEIQRTEQGDSAMYLCASSLGLPEAFFGQGTRLTVV.

The chain joins TRBV4-2 to TRBJ1-1; D ambiguous. The V and J ends lost 1 base and 4 bases respectively, with 13 bases between them. Germline assignment: CDR1 LGHNA and CDR2 YNFKEQ. The CDR3 runs to 15 residues. CDR3 region: CASSQARGEGTEAFF. In DNA form, the CDR3 reads TGTGCCAGCAGCCAAGCGCGGGGAGAGGGCACTGAAGCTTTCTTT.

The CDR3 nucleotides read TGTGCCAGCAGCTTAGTAAGCGAGGGAGGGACTAGCCCGTTCTTC. It specifies CASSLVSEGGTSPFF. The V and J genes are TRBV7-2 and TRBJ2-1, with TRBD2 matching 9 bases. The trim removed 1 base at V and 15 bases at J, leaving 13 bases unmatched. From germline, CDR1 is SGHTA and CDR2 FQGNSA. The CDR3 is made up of 15 amino acids.

The rearrangement uses TRBV5-1 and TRBJ2-2; 8 nucleotides match TRBD1. V lost 1 base, J lost 6 bases, and 8 bases stayed unmatched. The CDR3 has 16 amino acids. Germline V gives CDR1 SGHRS, CDR2 YFSETQ. The CDR3 sequence: CASSLQQGAVAGELFF. For the CDR3, the DNA is TGCGCCAGCAGCTTGCAGCAGGGGGCCGTAGCCGGGGAGCTGTTTTTT.

About this clone: At the DNA level, this CDR3 is encoded by other sequences in the same sample as well. V is TRBV27 and J is TRBJ2-7; 7 nucleotides agree with TRBD1. Looked up from germline, CDR1 is MNHEY and CDR2 is SMNVEV (reference sequence). CDR3 length: 13 residues. Trimming took 2 bases from V and 3 from J; bases not matched to a gene: 1. CDR3 nucleotides: TGTGCCAGCAGTTTAAGGGACAGCTACGAGCAGTACTTC. This encodes CASSLRDSYEQYF.

The CDR3 loop reads CAWTLGVDLRAFF. In DNA form, the CDR3 reads TGTGCCTGGACCTTAGGGGTGGACCTTCGGGCTTTCTTT. The chain uses TRBV30 and TRBJ1-1, with D possibly TRBD1 on 5 matching bases. Germline lookup yields CDR1 GTSNPN and CDR2 SVGIG (reference sequence). The V gene lost 4 bases and the J gene lost 11 bases, with 20 bases spanning the gap. The CDR3 extends over 13 amino acids.

This clone appeared a few times. This rearrangement joins TRBV19 to TRBJ1-5, with D unclear. The CDR3 spans 10 residues. The germline gives CDR1 LNHDA, CDR2 SQIVND (reference sequence). The ends were cut back, 8 bases at V and 2 bases at J, with 1 base in the middle. CDR3: CASGNQPQHF. CDR3 coding DNA: TGTGCCAGTGGCAATCAGCCCCAGCATTTT.

To note about this clone: One junction end disagrees with the germline gene, perhaps due to a read error. V is TRBV2 and J is TRBJ2-5; 14 bases match TRBD2. Per germline, CDR1 SNHLY and CDR2 FYNNEI. The CDR3 sequence is 16 residues long. The CDR3 DNA sequence: TGTGCCAGCAGGGGGACCGGGACTAGCGGGGGCCCACTATGGAACTTC. It yields the protein CASRGTGTSGGPLWNF.

A word on this clone: One end of the junction is discordant with germline, which a read error may explain. The chain combines TRBV7-9 with TRBJ1-2, with D unclear. This CDR3 has 12 residues. Germline values: CDR1 SEHNR, CDR2 FQNEAQ (reference sequence). The CDR3 coding sequence is TGTGCCAGCAGCTTAGAAGGTTCAGCACTGTCCTTC. This encodes CASSLEGSALSF.

J is TRBJ1-6 and V is TRBV29-1; D is possibly TRBD1 (5 bases). This CDR3 is 14 amino acids long. Germline V lookup: CDR1 SQVTM, CDR2 ANQGSEA. The germline V and J ends were trimmed by 6 bases and 7 bases, with 16 bases remaining between them. In nucleotides, the CDR3 is TGCAGCGTCCGCATCGGGGGTAACAATTCACCCCTCCACTTT. It yields the protein CSVRIGGNNSPLHF. Using reference TRBV29-1 and TRBJ1-6 for the parts outside the CDR3, the full variable domain is SAVISQKPSRDICQRGTSLTIQCQVDSQVTMMFWYRQQPGQSLTLIATANQGSEATYESGFVIDKFPISRPNLTFSTLTVSNMSPEDSSIYLCSVRIGGNNSPLHFGNGTRLTVT.

This clone was recorded many times. V gene TRBV27 combines with J gene TRBJ2-7, with TRBD2 as a possible D gene (5 bases). Germline CDR1 is MNHEY and CDR2 is SMNVEV (reference sequence). V was clipped by 2 bases and J by 3 bases, with 11 bases between them. The CDR3 has 14 residues. CDR3 nucleotides: TGTGCCAGCAGTTTAAGATTAAGCGGCTACGAGCAGTACTTC. This sequence encodes CASSLRLSGYEQYF.

This clone was picked up one time. The chain combines TRBV29-1 with TRBJ2-1; 10 bases are shared with TRBD1. The V segment lost 6 bases and the J segment 0 bases; nucleotides outside the gene matches: 11. The CDR3 length is 17 residues. Germline CDR1 and CDR2: SQVTM and ANQGSEA. This CDR3 is CSVKTGGQINSYNEQFF. In DNA form, the CDR3 reads TGCAGCGTGAAGACAGGGGGCCAAATAAACTCCTACAATGAGCAGTTCTTC.

The J gene is TRBJ2-5, the V gene TRBV6-5, with 7 bases fitting TRBD1. The V and J ends lost 4 bases and 6 bases, in that order; junction bases with no gene match: 11. From germline, CDR1 is MNHEY and CDR2 SVGAGI. The CDR3 is 15 residues long. CDR3 bases: TGTGCCAGCAGTTGGGTAGGGGACAGCATCAAGACCCAGTACTTC. Translated, it gives CASSWVGDSIKTQYF.

About this clone: Within the sample, other DNA sequences also encode this same CDR3. This rearrangement joins TRBV25-1 to TRBJ1-1; the D is unclear. The CDR3 covers 12 residues. Germline V gene data show CDR1 as MGHDK and CDR2 as SYGVNS. Trimming removed 4 bases from V and 1 base from J, with 4 bases in between. CDR3 protein: CASSGWNTEAFF. The CDR3 region has the DNA TGTGCCAGCAGTGGGTGGAACACTGAAGCTTTCTTT. The full variable domain, completed using reference TRBV25-1 and TRBJ1-1, is EADIYQTPRYLVIGTGKKITLECSQTMGHDKMYWYQQDPGMELHLIHYSYGVNSTEKGDLSSESTVSRIRTEHFPLTLESARPSHTSQYLCASSGWNTEAFFGQGTRLTVV.

The sample holds a few counts of this clone. The J gene is TRBJ2-5, the V gene TRBV7-9; TRBD2 might be the D (5 bases). This CDR3 comprises 12 residues. V lost 8 bases, J lost 4 bases, and 11 bases lay in between. Germline V gene data show CDR1 as SEHNR and CDR2 as FQNEAQ (reference sequence). The CDR3 loop reads CASHSGGETQYF. CDR3 in DNA: TGTGCCAGCCACAGCGGAGGAGAGACCCAGTACTTC.

The chain has TRBV30 and TRBJ2-7; D unresolved. The CDR3 consists of 12 residues. V was cut by 2 bases and J by 4 bases, with 9 bases left in between. CDR1 is GTSNPN, CDR2 SVGIG, per germline (reference sequence). In DNA, the CDR3 is TGTGCCTGGAGTACCCAAGGGTACGAGCAGTACTTC. Its translation is CAWSTQGYEQYF.

This chain joins TRBV7-9 and TRBJ2-2; D possibly uses TRBD1 or TRBD2 (5 bases each). V was cut by 5 bases and J by 3 bases, with 13 bases left in between. The germline V gene has CDR1 SEHNR and CDR2 FQNEAQ (reference sequence). CDR3 length equals 15 residues. The CDR3 region is CASSPVRGDTGELFF. DNA for the CDR3: TGTGCCAGCAGCCCCGTGAGGGGCGACACCGGGGAGCTGTTTTTT.

This clone was recorded only once. This sequence joins TRBV30 and TRBJ2-5; D remains ambiguous. Germline V lookup: CDR1 GTSNPN, CDR2 SVGIG (reference sequence). The CDR3 has 14 amino acids. Deletions cut 3 bases from V and 1 base from J, with 12 bases between. The CDR3, as DNA: TGTGCCTGGAGCCCCATGTGGGGCCAAGAGACCCAGTACTTC. This translates into CAWSPMWGQETQYF.

The sample holds one count of this clone. The rearrangement links TRBV7-9 to TRBJ1-1; no clear D gene. CDR1 is SEHNR, CDR2 FQNEAQ, per germline (reference sequence). The germline V and J ends were trimmed by 0 bases and 6 bases, with 8 bases remaining between them. This CDR3 contains 13 residues. The CDR3 sequence: CASSLAGKAEAFF. The CDR3 DNA follows: TGTGCCAGCAGCTTAGCGGGGAAGGCTGAAGCTTTCTTT.

The rearrangement links TRBV5-1 to TRBJ2-1; D gene ambiguous. The CDR3 spans 13 residues. Germline V gene sequence: CDR1 SGHRS, CDR2 YFSETQ. V gave up 6 bases and J gave up 5 bases, with 12 bases separating them. The CDR3 here is CASTRAPDNEQFF. In DNA form, the CDR3 reads TGCGCCAGCACTCGGGCACCGGACAATGAGCAGTTCTTC.

The chain links TRBV7-9 to TRBJ2-5, with D possibly TRBD1 on 6 matching bases. Germline-derived CDR1 and CDR2 are SEHNR and FQNEAQ (reference sequence). This CDR3 is 14 amino acids long. The germline V and J ends were trimmed by 4 bases and 3 bases, with 12 bases remaining between them. The CDR3 coding sequence is TGTGCCAGCAGCTCAACGACAGGAGAAGAGACCCAGTACTTC. Translation: CASSSTTGEETQYF.

The V call is TRBV5-1, the J call TRBJ2-7, with no clear D. V was trimmed by 0 bases and J by 2 bases, leaving 18 bases between them. Germline CDR1 is SGHRS and CDR2 is YFSETQ. The CDR3 is made up of 17 amino acids. The CDR3 here is CASSLGTQRVLTYEQYF. The CDR3, as DNA: TGCGCCAGCAGCTTGGGGACCCAGAGAGTCCTGACCTACGAGCAGTACTTC.

The rearrangement joins TRBV2 to TRBJ1-3; a possible D gene is TRBD1 (5 bases). Germline V lookup: CDR1 SNHLY, CDR2 FYNNEI. This CDR3 comprises 14 residues. The V gene lost 6 bases and the J gene lost 1 base, with 10 bases spanning the gap. CDR3 amino acids: CASRPDSSGNTIYF. CDR3 DNA: TGTGCCAGCAGGCCAGACAGTTCTGGAAACACCATATATTTT.

V usage is TRBV15 and J usage is TRBJ2-7, with no clear D. Germline CDR1 is LNHNV and CDR2 is YYDKDF (reference sequence). Trimming cost V 0 bases and J 6 bases, with 15 bases left between them. The CDR3 totals 15 residues. The CDR3 region is CATSRDRSGVREQYF. The DNA of the CDR3 is TGTGCCACCAGCAGAGATCGGTCAGGCGTGCGCGAGCAGTACTTC.